These T cell receptor beta chains were read from a single sample in a study of cytomegalovirus exposure and HLA in healthy donors. TCRdb keeps only in-frame clones here, not all; method: immunoSEQ multiplex PCR. The sample contains approximately 160,000 clones, around 83% of which appear only once. The sample taken for sequencing was PBMCs. The receptors shown here come from a girl aged 2 to 10 in good health and CMV-seropositive. CDR3s include the opening cysteine and the closing phenylalanine or tryptophan.

V: TRBV9; CDR3: CASSDRGGTYNEQFF
V: TRBV16; CDR3: CASSQSTRGTEQYF
V: TRBV5-1; CDR3: CASSLAWMGGPNYGYTF
V: TRBV4-2; CDR3: CASSQVAGEGATDTQYF
V: TRBV10-3; CDR3: CAISESGGGRAADTQYF
V: TRBV9; CDR3: CASSVSSRGGVYEQYF
V: TRBV5-1; CDR3: CASSAQAETQYF
V: TRBV7-9; CDR3: CASSLDSSGNTIYF
V: TRBV7-9; CDR3: CASSLVAQDTEAFF
V: TRBV30; CDR3: CAWSSSGSTETQYF
V: TRBV27; CDR3: CASGHTEAFF
V: TRBV27; CDR3: CASKRSGANVLTF
V: TRBV7-9; CDR3: CASSLAVWGPSETQYF
V: TRBV20-1; CDR3: CSAGGAPEAFF
V: TRBV15; CDR3: CATSRGVTGGTGNTIYF
V: TRBV12-5; CDR3: CASASLLVGSSYNEQFF
V: TRBV7-9; CDR3: CASSKDGLASETRYF
V: TRBV6-5; CDR3: CASSYSTSVYEQFF
V: TRBV4-2; CDR3: CASSQDKGVGNEKLFF
V: TRBV6-1; CDR3: CASRGQGLGYTF
V: TRBV28; CDR3: CASSLGEGTTNEKLFF
V: TRBV7-3; CDR3: CASSPRAGANVLTF
V: TRBV7-3; CDR3: CASSPHPGGQNEQFF
V: TRBV7-9; CDR3: CASSPSSYEQYF
V: TRBV18; CDR3: CASSPGTEAEAFF
V: TRBV7-3; CDR3: CACSRGNTGELFF
V: TRBV5-6; CDR3: CASSLDDRDYGYTF